These 27 T cell receptor beta chains were all obtained from the same sample, sequenced in a study of cytomegalovirus exposure and HLA in healthy donors. PCR involved 60 Vbeta and 13 Jbeta primers. Clones were sequenced by immunoSEQ multiplex PCR, and TCRdb holds only the in-frame ones, with some missing. The sample has 95,000 to 150,000 clones; 80% are singletons. Source material: PBMCs. These receptors were obtained from a female donor in good health and CMV-seropositive.

The chain is built from TRBV19 and TRBJ1-6; the D gene is possibly TRBD1 (5 bases). The CDR3 covers 15 residues. Germline lookup yields CDR1 LNHDA and CDR2 SQIVND (reference sequence). Trimming removed 1 base from V and 10 bases from J, with 14 bases in between. CDR3 region: CASSIGAGRRSPLHF. In DNA form, the CDR3 reads TGTGCCAGTAGTATAGGGGCAGGGAGGAGGTCACCCCTCCACTTT.

The chain combines TRBV30 with TRBJ1-3; no definite D call. Germline CDR1 and CDR2: GTSNPN and SVGIG (reference sequence). The CDR3 contains 15 residues. Deletions cut 0 bases from V and 5 bases from J, with 14 bases between. CDR3 loop: CAWSVQQPKRNTIYF. For the CDR3, the DNA is TGTGCCTGGAGTGTACAACAACCAAAGAGAAACACCATATATTTT. Supplemented by reference TRBV30 and TRBJ1-3, the full variable domain reads SQTIHQWPATLVQPVGSPLSLECTVEGTSNPNLYWYRQAAGRGLQLLFYSVGIGQISSEVPQNLSASRPQDRQFILSSKKLLLSDSGFYLCAWSVQQPKRNTIYFGEGSWLTVV.

This clone occurred a few times. The chain couples TRBV28 to TRBJ1-2, with D perhaps TRBD1 (6 bases). The V end lost 6 bases, the J end lost 2 bases, and 13 bases lay between the germline ends. Germline V gene data show CDR1 as MDHEN and CDR2 as SYDVKM. This CDR3 has 14 residues. CDR3 bases: TGTGCCAGCAGGCTTGGACAGCGGAACTATGGCTACACCTTC. It translates to CASRLGQRNYGYTF.

The chain uses TRBV25-1 and TRBJ2-7, with a weak D call TRBD1 (6 bases). The CDR3 runs 16 residues. The germline CDR1 and CDR2 sequences are MGHDK and SYGVNS. Trimming removed 6 bases from V and 1 base from J, with 19 bases in between. Written as DNA, the CDR3 is TGTGCCAGCAGAGCCCGGACAGCTACGGCGTCCTACGAGCAGTACTTC. It encodes CASRARTATASYEQYF.

J is TRBJ2-7 and V is TRBV7-2; 7 bases are shared with TRBD2. The length of the CDR3 is 14 residues. Germline V gene lookup returns CDR1 SGHTA and CDR2 FQGNSA. The V gene end was trimmed by 5 bases and the J gene end by 2 bases; junction bases not matched to a gene: 6. CDR3 coding DNA: TGTGCCAGCAGCAAAGCGGGGTCTACCTACGAGCAGTACTTC. As protein: CASSKAGSTYEQYF.

The CDR3 reads CATRGDRGTEAFF. The CDR3 nucleotides read TGTGCCACGCGGGGGGATCGAGGCACTGAAGCTTTCTTT. The rearrangement links TRBV15 to TRBJ1-1; TRBD1 is a possible D gene (5 bases). The CDR3 contains 13 residues. The germline CDR1 and CDR2 sequences are LNHNV and YYDKDF (reference sequence). V lost 9 bases, J lost 4 bases, and 15 bases lay in between.

The CDR3 DNA is TGTGCCAGCAGTTTAATTCTTCCGGCAGATACGCAGTATTTT. This encodes CASSLILPADTQYF. V is TRBV27 and J is TRBJ2-3; D unresolved. There are 14 residues in the CDR3. Germline V gives CDR1 MNHEY, CDR2 SMNVEV (reference sequence). Trimming shortened V by 2 bases and J by 4 bases, and 10 bases separated the two germline ends.

J is TRBJ2-2 and V is TRBV19; 7 nucleotides agree with TRBD1. The J segment lost 3 bases and the V segment lost 11 bases, leaving 6 bases of the junction unmatched. The length of the CDR3 is 13 residues. Germline V gene sequence: CDR1 LNHDA, CDR2 SQIVND (reference sequence). CDR3 DNA sequence: TGTGCCGGAGCAGACAGGGACACCGGGGAGCTGTTTTTT. The encoded protein is CAGADRDTGELFF.

This chain connects TRBV5-1 to TRBJ2-3; D is possibly TRBD2 (5 bases). The V and J ends lost 0 bases and 10 bases respectively, with 9 bases between them. This CDR3 is 12 amino acids long. Per the germline V gene, CDR1 is SGHRS and CDR2 is YFSETQ. CDR3 region: CASSLGQEAQYF. The CDR3 coding sequence is TGCGCCAGCAGCTTGGGTCAGGAGGCGCAGTATTTT.

V gene TRBV19 combines with J gene TRBJ1-4; the D is unclear. The V gene's germline CDR1 is LNHDA and CDR2 SQIVND (reference sequence). The CDR3 runs 15 residues. The V and J ends lost 1 base and 0 bases respectively, with 6 bases between them. The CDR3 sequence is CASSIVASTNEKLFF. In DNA, the CDR3 is TGTGCCAGTAGTATAGTGGCTTCAACTAATGAAAAACTGTTTTTT.

The gene calls are TRBV6-5 and TRBJ2-2; D unresolved. Trimming pared 0 bases from V and 3 bases from J, leaving 5 bases between. Germline V gene lookup returns CDR1 MNHEY and CDR2 SVGAGI. The CDR3 extends over 14 amino acids. CDR3 residues: CASSYSTHTGELFF. The DNA for the CDR3 is TGTGCCAGCAGTTACTCGACTCACACCGGGGAGCTGTTTTTT.

The chain has TRBV6-5 and TRBJ2-7, with D possibly being TRBD2 (5 bases). The CDR3 totals 12 residues. CDR1 and CDR2 (germline): MNHEY, SVGAGI. With 0 bases removed from V and 5 bases from J, the gap between germline ends came to 5 bases. This CDR3 reads CASSYSRDEQYF. The CDR3 DNA reads TGTGCCAGCAGTTACTCGAGGGACGAGCAGTACTTC.

The rearrangement joins TRBV29-1 to TRBJ2-7, with D possibly being TRBD2 (5 bases). The germline V and J ends were trimmed by 5 bases and 5 bases, with 13 bases remaining between them. From germline, CDR1 is SQVTM and CDR2 ANQGSEA. CDR3 length: 12 amino acids. CDR3 in DNA: TGCAGCGTTAACAACCGCGGGCACGAGCAGTACTTC. Translating gives CSVNNRGHEQYF.

This clone appeared a few times. The chain recombines TRBV30 with TRBJ1-1, with TRBD1 as a possible D gene (6 bases). Trimming shortened V by 0 bases and J by 0 bases, and 11 bases separated the two germline ends. Germline V lookup: CDR1 GTSNPN, CDR2 SVGIG (reference sequence). This CDR3 region has 15 residues. The CDR3 spells CAWSVWGGLNTEAFF. The CDR3 DNA sequence: TGTGCCTGGAGTGTATGGGGGGGGCTGAACACTGAAGCTTTCTTT.

This clone has only a few counts. The chain is built from TRBV6-5 and TRBJ2-7; TRBD1 matches 10 bases. V trimming: 7 bases; J trimming: 4 bases; junction bases outside the gene matches: 4. This CDR3 is 13 amino acids long. Looked up from germline, CDR1 is MNHEY and CDR2 is SVGAGI. The CDR3 is CASKDRGRYEQYF. In DNA form, the CDR3 reads TGTGCCAGCAAGGACAGGGGGAGGTACGAGCAGTACTTC.

The chain combines TRBV19 with TRBJ1-1; D uncertain. From germline, CDR1 is LNHDA and CDR2 SQIVND (reference sequence). V was pared by 6 bases and J by 4 bases, with 15 bases between. The CDR3 length is 14 residues. The DNA of the CDR3 is TGTGCCAGTAGATGGTCTACCACGATCACTGAAGCTTTCTTT. Protein: CASRWSTTITEAFF.

A remark on this clone: In the same sample, other DNA sequences code for this CDR3. V is TRBV30 and J is TRBJ2-7; D may be TRBD1 (6 bases). Trimming stripped 1 base from V and 5 bases from J, with 18 bases between. Germline V gene sequence: CDR1 GTSNPN, CDR2 SVGIG (reference sequence). The CDR3 sequence is 15 residues long. The CDR3 bases are TGTGCCTGGAGTGGAGACAGGTTAGGGGGAGACGAGCAGTACTTC. It yields the protein CAWSGDRLGGDEQYF.

This chain joins TRBV4-2 and TRBJ2-2; 9 bases are a match to TRBD2. The CDR3 sequence is 20 residues long. CDR1 is LGHNA, CDR2 YNFKEQ, per germline. V was pared by 2 bases and J by 1 base, with 14 bases of the junction left unmatched. The CDR3 here is CASSQTTLAGDTKNTGELFF. DNA for the CDR3: TGTGCCAGCAGCCAAACTACACTAGCGGGCGACACAAAGAACACCGGGGAGCTGTTTTTT.

V is TRBV2 and J is TRBJ2-3; D perhaps matches TRBD1 (7 bases). Trimming pared 4 bases from V and 4 bases from J, leaving 9 bases between. The CDR3 totals 13 residues. Looked up from germline, CDR1 is SNHLY and CDR2 is FYNNEI. As DNA, the CDR3 is TGTGCCAGCAGTGGGAGGGGGCCAGATACGCAGTATTTT. Its translation: CASSGRGPDTQYF.

V gene TRBV28 combines with J gene TRBJ2-3; TRBD2 agrees at 9 bases. Germline CDR1 reads MDHEN; CDR2 reads SYDVKM. The CDR3 is 16 amino acids. V lost 5 bases and J lost 1; bases outside the gene matches: 7. The CDR3: CASSPPRGGGTDTQYF. CDR3 nucleotide sequence: TGTGCCAGCAGTCCCCCGCGGGGGGGCGGCACAGATACGCAGTATTTT.

This clone was observed a few times. The chain recombines TRBV15 with TRBJ2-1; the match to TRBD1 covers 7 bases. V was clipped by 1 base and J by 6 bases; unmatched bases: 18. The CDR3 extends over 19 amino acids. The V gene's germline CDR1 is LNHNV and CDR2 YYDKDF (reference sequence). The CDR3 here is CATSRGWTGRWADINEQFF. CDR3 bases: TGTGCCACCAGCAGAGGTTGGACAGGTCGATGGGCCGACATCAATGAGCAGTTCTTC.

The chain carries TRBV29-1 and TRBJ1-4, with TRBD1 matching 10 bases. The CDR3 consists of 14 residues. With V trimmed by 7 bases and J by 7 bases, 9 bases remained unmatched. Per germline, CDR1 SQVTM and CDR2 ANQGSEA. This CDR3 is CSARKGQGSEKLFF. The CDR3 coding sequence is TGCAGCGCCCGGAAGGGACAGGGGTCTGAAAAACTGTTTTTT.

This clone was counted once. The genes are TRBV30 and TRBJ2-7; D remains unclear. Germline loops: CDR1 GTSNPN, CDR2 SVGIG (reference sequence). The CDR3 is 13 residues long. Trimming shortened V by 2 bases and J by 2 bases, and 10 bases separated the two germline ends. CDR3 nucleotides: TGTGCCTGGAGTCCGCAACTTCCCTACGAGCAGTACTTC. The encoded protein is CAWSPQLPYEQYF.

J is TRBJ2-2 and V is TRBV30; TRBD1 is a possible D gene (6 bases). Germline V gene data show CDR1 as GTSNPN and CDR2 as SVGIG (reference sequence). This CDR3 has 13 residues. Deletions cut 1 base from V and 7 bases from J, with 10 bases between. Here the CDR3 reads CAWSDTGIGELFF. CDR3 bases: TGTGCCTGGAGTGATACAGGGATCGGGGAGCTGTTTTTT.

The genes are TRBV13 and TRBJ1-1; 7 positions agree with TRBD1. The CDR3 loop spans 13 amino acids. With V trimmed by 6 bases and J by 6 bases, 7 bases remained unmatched. The germline V gene has CDR1 PRHDT and CDR2 FYEKMQ (reference sequence). CDR3 nucleotide sequence: TGTGCCAGCAGTCCTACAGGGGCCGCTGAAGCTTTCTTT. Translating gives CASSPTGAAEAFF.

The V gene is TRBV5-1, the J gene TRBJ1-1; maybe TRBD1 (5 bases). V was shortened by 0 bases and J by 3 bases, with 12 bases between the two germline ends. The CDR3 consists of 15 residues. Germline-derived CDR1 and CDR2 are SGHRS and YFSETQ. The CDR3 DNA sequence: TGCGCCAGCAGCTTGGCCGTCAGGGACTACACTGAAGCTTTCTTT. Its translation is CASSLAVRDYTEAFF.

J is TRBJ2-3 and V is TRBV7-2, with 9 nucleotides matching TRBD2. The CDR3 is 15 residues long. CDR1 SGHTA and CDR2 FQGNSA come from the germline V gene. The V gene end was trimmed by 3 bases and the J gene end by 6 bases; junction bases not matched to a gene: 7. Here the CDR3 reads CASSLARGGQDTQYF. CDR3 sequence (DNA): TGTGCCAGCAGCTTGGCGCGGGGGGGCCAGGATACGCAGTATTTT.